This TCR beta chain was captured in a study of shared clonotypes between healthy human individuals. Germline CDR1 SGHNT, CDR2 YENEEA. Trimming at V came to 1 base and at J to 5 bases, leaving 4 bases not matched to a gene. The CDR3 loop spans 15 amino acids. Naive CD8 populations comprised CD45RO-negative cells positively selected for CCR7, excluding terminally differentiated effector memory CD45RA+ cells. Whole-study results and caveats: Larger estimated richness was generally recorded for naive subsets relative to memory subsets.

For this clone: The antigen is unknown.

The data were produced by immunoSEQ multiplex PCR, yet TCRdb's version contains in-frame clones alone and is incomplete. This repertoire shows hundreds of thousands of clones, 96% found once; its top ten account for less than 0.3%. Sequencing was carried out using naive CD8+ T cells sorted from blood. The sequence came from a man aged 30-40 years in good health. The chain has TRBV11-3 and TRBJ2-5; 10 positions match TRBD2. CDR3 bases: TGTGCCAGCAGCTTAGGAACTAGCGGGAAGGAGACCCAGTACTTC. Translated: CASSLGTSGKETQYF.